The present entry profiles one T cell receptor (beta chain) with its context. Antigen: not known. Treatment of patients with chemo-refractory metastatic non-small-cell lung cancer consisted of focal radiation plus CTLA-4 blockade with ipilimumab. V lost 0 bases to trimming and J lost 7 bases, with 9 bases between them. Germline values: CDR1 SNHLY, CDR2 FYNNEI. There are 13 residues in the CDR3. TCRdb's copy holds only in-frame clones and misses some; the assay was immunoSEQ multiplex PCR. The data contain tens of thousands of clones, approximately 70% of them singletons. The data are from a study of radiotherapy plus CTLA-4 blockade in lung cancer. Study at large: Objective response was observed in more than 15% of patients, and disease control in approximately 30%.

Points from the study as a whole: Researchers report tumor-derived TCR clones expanding in blood after radiotherapy plus ipilimumab. Reportedly, early blood T cell clone dynamics best predicted response, with interferon-beta.

This chain uses TRBV2 with TRBJ2-5, with D unresolved. Sequenced material: peripheral blood, taken from a patient treated with radiotherapy plus ipilimumab. The sequence was obtained from a human donor with non-small cell lung cancer who had stable disease on radiotherapy plus ipilimumab. CDR3 loop: CASSEAAPRTQYF. The CDR3 region has the DNA TGTGCCAGCAGTGAAGCCGCCCCGAGGACCCAGTACTTC. Full variable domain (outside the CDR3, taken from reference TRBV2 and TRBJ2-5): EPEVTQTPSHQVTQMGQEVILRCVPISNHLYFYWYRQILGQKVEFLVSFYNNEISEKSEIFDDQFSVERPDGSNFTLKIRSTKLEDSAMYFCASSEAAPRTQYFGPGTRLLVL.